The T cell receptor beta chain under discussion was sequenced for a study of blood T cell repertoires in COVID-19 (dated by TCRdb to the early 2020s). About the full investigation: Collaborator samples came from the United States, Italy and Spain and covered acute and convalescent phases of COVID-19. Subjects who had been exposed to COVID-19, were actively infected with it, or had recovered from it provided the deeply sampled blood TCRbeta repertoires that made up the dataset. The material from the prospective study consisted of cDNA or gDNA derived from T cells, B-cell-depleted T cells, or PBMCs. Where available, HLA class I and class II types were taken from metadata supplied by the sample provider and were not determined by assay-based typing. Nearly every sample came with metadata listing a de-identified subject ID, COVID-19 status, age in years and sex. The repertoires were made available in a free public database intended to serve as a resource for research on the immune response to SARS-CoV-2. Samples came from the ongoing ImmuneRACE study (first 160 participants) plus 1,254 subjects from 6 global collaborators.

Collaborating institutions collected whole blood in K2EDTA tubes following their own protocols. For TCRbeta analysis, collaborators shipped samples as frozen whole blood, isolated PBMCs, or DNA extracted from either of those sample types. General conclusions and limits of the study: The quantity of clinical and demographic metadata differed by source and by participant and was supplied without curation.

As to this clone: The antigen it binds to is not known. There are no base qualities to consult, and no much larger clone falls within one base.

At the junction V is shortened by 3 bases and J by 4 bases, with 9 bases in between. Looking up the germline V gene yields CDR1 SQVTM and CDR2 ANQGSEA. From cysteine to phenylalanine, the CDR3 is 12 amino acids long. Here the CDR3 DNA is all that survives: 36 bases in frame from base 1. TCRbeta CDR3 regions were amplified from genomic DNA using the immunoSEQ Assay, a bias-controlled multiplex PCR. As for the authors' bioinformatics: Nucleated cell counts per sample were estimated from amplification of reference gene primers within the assay. To quantify the absolute abundance of each unique TCRbeta CDR3 rearrangement, sequence reads were collapsed and filtered. For each sample, productive Simpson clonality was calculated as the square root of Simpson's diversity index over productive rearrangements. The table comes from immuneACCESS by way of TCRdb, which keeps in-frame sequences with V and J called. Part of the clones is missing from these tables; in studies checked, under half for an unresolved V gene and the rest for unknown reasons. V and J calls and clone size come straight from that table; D and trimming were deduced from the DNA. This sample is represented by about 120,000 clones; 88% of them were singletons. The ten largest clones represent approximately 1.5% of the sample.

The sample was peripheral blood. The TCR was taken from a human donor in a cohort sampled during active COVID-19. This receptor chain uses TRBV29-1 and TRBJ1-2, with an unclear D gene assignment. The bases read TGCAGCGTTGACGTCTTCCCCTATGGCTACACCTTC. This gives the protein CSVDVFPYGYTF.